Listed below are T cell receptor beta chains from one sample, sequenced in a study of CD8+ T cells in alopecia areata. Libraries were prepared by immunoSEQ multiplex PCR; TCRdb keeps only in-frame clonotypes and omits some of them. The table has 95,000 to 150,000 clones, roughly 50% seen once. The material sequenced was NKG2D-low CD8+ T cells sorted from blood. Every receptor here comes from a human donor with alopecia areata. The CDR3 runs from the conserved cysteine through the conserved F or W.

CASGDTSGANVLTF TRBJ2-6 TRBV27
CSVVGDPGELFF TRBJ2-2 TRBV29-1
CRSPSNEQFF TRBJ2-1 TRBV20-1
CASRPLMVTNYGYTF TRBJ1-2 TRBV28
CAWHDGGRRLDEQFF TRBJ2-1 TRBV30
CASSEVPAGLAGGVVSYEQYF TRBJ2-7 TRBV6-1
CASSNRTSGDEQYF TRBJ2-7 TRBV28
CSVISGANVLTF TRBJ2-6 TRBV29-1
CASSSQSGGGEQYF TRBJ2-7 TRBV27
CASSQGRQGDTEAFF TRBJ1-1 TRBV4-3
CASAGTGMSPLHF TRBJ1-6 TRBV2
CASQGSRNTGELFF TRBJ2-2 TRBV2
CASTMLLTGTRDEQFF TRBJ2-1 TRBV27
CASSGTALTYEQYF TRBJ2-7 TRBV27
CASSQGLADYNEQFF TRBJ2-1 TRBV19
CSVDSGSGSGELFF TRBJ2-2 TRBV29-1
CSVEGRGRDIQYF TRBJ2-4 TRBV29-1
CSVEDLNGVYNEQFF TRBJ2-1 TRBV29-1
CASSQTGGSYNEQFF TRBJ2-1 TRBV6-5
CASSSGQGATEAFF TRBJ1-1 TRBV5-1
CSVATGRGNGELFF TRBJ2-2 TRBV29-1
CASSISDSSYEQYF TRBJ2-7 TRBV19
CAWSLAISYEQYF TRBJ2-7 TRBV30
CASSPRGLNTEAFF TRBJ1-1 TRBV4-3
CSVVGTGELFF TRBJ2-2 TRBV29-1